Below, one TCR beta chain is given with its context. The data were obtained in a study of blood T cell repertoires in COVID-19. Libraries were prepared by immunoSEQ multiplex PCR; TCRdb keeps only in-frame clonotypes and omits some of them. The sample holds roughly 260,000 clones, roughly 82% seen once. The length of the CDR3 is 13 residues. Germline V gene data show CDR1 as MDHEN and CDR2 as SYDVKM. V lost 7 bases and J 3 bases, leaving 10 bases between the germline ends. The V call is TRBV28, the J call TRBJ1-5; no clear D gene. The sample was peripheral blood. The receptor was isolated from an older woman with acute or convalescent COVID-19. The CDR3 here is CASIVGNNQPQHF. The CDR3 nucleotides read TGTGCCAGCATCGTCGGGAACAATCAGCCCCAGCATTTT.